This TCR beta chain was identified during a study of molecular identifiers for immune sequencing clone quantification. About the research overall: Four of five splits of RNA from roughly 20,000 or 100,000 naive CD8 cells were sequenced in replicates.

The length of the CDR3 is 18 residues. V was trimmed by 6 bases and J by 1 base, leaving 24 bases between them. Using 10%, 30% or 50% RNA, naive CD8 libraries were derived from 20,000 to 1,000,000 sorted cells. Libraries of bulk TCR were made by previously described methods (with listed TCR primers). MiXCR was run by TCRdb on the PCR reads, yielding one entry per CDR3 protein. The sample carries 85,000 to 100,000 distinct CDR3 sequences, 24% recorded once. This clonotype was seen more than once but under ten times. This receptor was taken from a human donor in good health. Some libraries in this study had Jurkat cell RNA spiked in. V and J are TRBV12-3 or TRBV12-4 and TRBJ1-1; D possibly corresponds to TRBD1 (6 bases). The sequenced material came from naive CD8+ T cells from blood, with Jurkat cell RNA spiked in. The subset denotes: FACS-sorted CD8+CD4-CCR7+CD45RA+ naive T cells. For the CDR3, the DNA is TGTGCCAGCAGACCGAGCCGGCGGGGTACAGGGCGGAACACTGAAGCTTTCTTT. It is translated as CASRPSRRGTGRNTEAFF.